These 9 T cell receptor beta chains share one sample of origin, sequenced in a study of T cell responses to AZD1222 COVID-19 vaccine. Clones were sequenced by immunoSEQ multiplex PCR, and TCRdb holds only the in-frame ones, with some missing. The profile shows about 52,000 clones, approximately 90% of them singletons. The sequences come from peripheral blood, collected 28 days after the second AZD1222 dose. These TCRs come from an adult who received the AZD1222 COVID-19 vaccine.

This clone turned up a few times. The chain joins TRBV24-1 to TRBJ2-2, with a tentative D call TRBD1 (6 bases). The V end lost 4 bases, the J end lost 3 bases, and 14 bases lay between the germline ends. Germline V gene lookup returns CDR1 KGHDR and CDR2 SFDVKD. CDR3 size: 16 residues. The CDR3 here is CATSDPLGQHTGELFF. The DNA of the CDR3 is TGTGCCACCAGTGACCCCCTCGGACAGCACACCGGGGAGCTGTTTTTT.

The chain recombines TRBV10-3 with TRBJ2-1; D gene ambiguous. The CDR3 extends over 13 amino acids. Between the trimmed V and J ends, which lost 7 bases and 7 bases, there was a span of 14 bases. Germline V lookup: CDR1 ENHRY, CDR2 SYGVKD. The CDR3 bases are TGTGCCATCACCCGGGCCTCTCGGAATGAGCAGTTCTTC. This gives the protein CAITRASRNEQFF.

The chain's CDR3 is CASSKGAGNHYDEQFF. Written as DNA, the CDR3 is TGTGCCAGCAGCAAGGGAGCGGGAAATCATTACGATGAGCAGTTCTTC. The chain couples TRBV21-1 to TRBJ2-1; whether TRBD2, the table's D call, matches the DNA was not checked. TRBV21-1 is a pseudogene segment. This CDR3 has 16 residues.

CDR3 loop: CASSRGQGMSTEAFF. In DNA form, the CDR3 reads TGCGCCAGCAGCCGGGGACAGGGAATGAGCACTGAAGCTTTCTTT. This chain uses TRBV5-1 with TRBJ1-1; 9 nucleotides line up with TRBD1. The germline gives CDR1 SGHRS, CDR2 YFSETQ. V shed 4 bases and J 4 bases; nucleotides not matched to a gene: 8. The CDR3 runs to 15 residues.

V and J are TRBV19 and TRBJ2-1, with TRBD2 identical over 7 bases. The germline CDR1 and CDR2 sequences are LNHDA and SQIVND (reference sequence). Trimming at V came to 3 bases and at J to 0 bases, leaving 8 bases not matched to a gene. The CDR3 has 17 residues. The CDR3: CASSILTSANSYNEQFF. DNA of the CDR3: TGTGCCAGTAGTATCCTAACTAGCGCTAACTCCTACAATGAGCAGTTCTTC.

The chain carries TRBV1 and TRBJ2-1; the D call TRBD2 from the table was never checked on the DNA. TRBV1 is a pseudogene. CDR3 size: 21 residues. As DNA, the CDR3 is TGCACCAGCAGCCATCCCTCGCTTAGCGGGAGGGCCGATTTCCGCTTATGTGAGCAGTTCTTC. It yields the protein CTSSHPSLSGRADFRLCEQFF.

In its sample, this clone was seen a few times. This chain connects TRBV20-1 to TRBJ2-3; D gene unclear. Germline V gives CDR1 DFQATT, CDR2 SNEGSKA (reference sequence). The V end lost 3 bases, the J end lost 3 bases, and 10 bases lay between the germline ends. This CDR3 contains 13 residues. The CDR3 sequence is CSASSALTDTQYF. CDR3 in DNA: TGCAGTGCTAGTTCCGCGCTTACAGATACGCAGTATTTT.

The chain recombines TRBV25-1 with TRBJ1-4; no clear D. From germline, CDR1 is MGHDK and CDR2 SYGVNS. The length of the CDR3 is 14 residues. Trimming pared 8 bases from V and 8 bases from J, leaving 18 bases between. The CDR3 sequence is CASPRPLKREKLFF. CDR3 in DNA: TGTGCCAGCCCTCGTCCGCTAAAGAGGGAAAAACTGTTTTTT.

The J gene is TRBJ2-2, the V gene TRBV5-6; TRBD2 agrees at 13 bases. CDR1 SGHDT and CDR2 YYEEEE come from the germline V gene. Trimming at V came to 4 bases and at J to 5 bases, leaving 2 bases not matched to a gene. The CDR3 covers 15 residues. The CDR3 DNA reads TGTGCCAGCAGCCTGGGACTAGCGGGGACCGGGGAGCTGTTTTTT. Encoded protein: CASSLGLAGTGELFF.